This T cell receptor (beta chain) is drawn from a study of blood T cell repertoires in COVID-19. About the research overall: Samples representing acute and convalescent COVID-19 were sourced from the United States, Italy and Spain.

The count of this clone is one. Original handling: From reference gene primer amplification, estimates of nucleated cell counts were derived. Data came from immunoSEQ multiplex PCR; TCRdb stores just in-frame clones and leaves some out. The V and J calls and clone size were taken over from that table, and D and trimming were inferred from the DNA. Of some 90,000 clones in the sample, around 88% are singletons; the top ten hold around 20%. V trimming: 5 bases; J trimming: 3 bases; junction bases outside the gene matches: 5. The CDR3 extends over 15 amino acids. Germline lookup yields CDR1 SEHNR and CDR2 FQNEAQ (reference sequence).

The rearrangement joins TRBV7-9 to TRBJ2-3; 10 nucleotides match TRBD1. Material for sequencing was peripheral blood. The source of this sequence is a woman aged 55-75 years with COVID-19, enrolled during active disease. CDR3 sequence reads: CASSGGQGRTDTQYF. The CDR3 nucleotides are TGTGCCAGCAGCGGGGGACAGGGGAGGACAGATACGCAGTATTTT.